These 5 T cell receptor beta chains originate from one sample sequenced in a study of T cells in Graves' hyperthyroidism and ophthalmopathy. Researchers took RNA transcripts and amplified the TCR beta CDR3 regions from them. The HTBI primer set served for first-round RT-PCR of the TCR CDR3. MiXCR was run by TCRdb on the multiplex PCR reads, yielding one entry per CDR3 protein. Here the sample spans 500,000 to 550,000 distinct CDR3 sequences, about 20% being singletons. Sequenced sample: blood. Receptors were obtained from a man between 40 and 49 years old with Graves' ophthalmopathy.

This clonotype was seen ten or more times. The chain joins TRBV28 to TRBJ2-2; D not resolved. Germline-derived CDR1 and CDR2 are MDHEN and SYDVKM. Trimming shortened V by 5 bases and J by 1 base, and 11 bases separated the two germline ends. This CDR3 contains 15 residues. CDR3 residues: CASSADTENTGELFF. In nucleotides, the CDR3 is TGTGCCAGCAGTGCCGACACTGAGAACACCGGGGAGCTGTTTTTT.

V usage is TRBV10-3 and J usage is TRBJ2-6, with 11 bases lining up with TRBD1. CDR3 length: 16 residues. The germline CDR1 and CDR2 sequences are ENHRY and SYGVKD. Trimming at V came to 6 bases and at J to 1 base, leaving 2 bases not matched to a gene. The CDR3 here is CAIRGTGGSGANVLTF. CDR3 in DNA: TGTGCCATCAGGGGGACAGGGGGATCTGGGGCCAACGTCCTGACTTTC.

The chain carries TRBV12-3 or TRBV12-4 and TRBJ2-1; D is unclear. Trimming shortened V by 0 bases and J by 8 bases, and 17 bases separated the two germline ends. The CDR3 sequence is 16 residues long. CDR3 DNA sequence: TGTGCCAGCAGTTTAGCTACCCCCATGCCTGGGGATGAGCAGTTCTTC. Its translation is CASSLATPMPGDEQFF.

This clonotype was seen more than once but under ten times. This chain joins TRBV27 and TRBJ1-1; 8 bases agree with TRBD1. Germline-derived CDR1 and CDR2 are MNHEY and SMNVEV (reference sequence). This CDR3 has 14 amino acids. The ends lost 5 bases at V and 1 base at J; junction bases unmatched: 3. The CDR3 DNA is TGTGCCAGCAGTACAGGGGGTTGGAACACTGAAGCTTTCTTT. This translates into CASSTGGWNTEAFF.

Points on this clonotype: The junction and the germline gene differ at one end; a read error may be behind it. The rearrangement joins TRBV30 to TRBJ2-6; D ambiguous. CDR3 length: 15 amino acids. Germline lookup yields CDR1 GTSNPN and CDR2 SVGIG (reference sequence). The chain's CDR3 is CAWSVGFSGTNVLTF. The CDR3 nucleotides are TGTGCCTGGAGTGTCGGGTTCTCTGGGACCAACGTCCTGACTTTC.